The 7 T cell receptor beta chains below come from one sample, sequenced in a study of blood T cell repertoires in COVID-19. Profiling relied on immunoSEQ multiplex PCR, and the TCRdb table lists in-frame clones only, not all of them. The sample has about 160,000 clones; less than 85% are singletons. The specimen sequenced was peripheral blood. The receptors come from a woman aged 55 to 70 with COVID-19, enrolled during active disease.

The chain employs TRBV6-4 and TRBJ1-5; perhaps TRBD1 as D (6 bases). The germline V and J ends were trimmed by 11 bases and 1 base, with 12 bases remaining between them. Germline V gene lookup returns CDR1 MRHNA and CDR2 SNTAGT. The CDR3 spans 13 residues. CDR3 protein: CAARDRSNQPQHF. The CDR3 DNA reads as TGTGCCGCCCGAGACAGGAGCAATCAGCCCCAGCATTTT.

This clone showed up just a few times. V gene TRBV4-1 combines with J gene TRBJ2-1; TRBD1 matches 9 bases. J lost 4 bases, V lost 0 bases, and 7 bases had no gene match. Germline assignment: CDR1 MGHRA and CDR2 YSYEKL. This CDR3 has 17 residues. In nucleotides, the CDR3 is TGCGCCAGCAGCCAAGACGCCGGGACAGGGTTGTACAATGAGCAGTTCTTC. This sequence encodes CASSQDAGTGLYNEQFF.

This chain joins TRBV27 and TRBJ1-5; D is uncertain. Trimming pared 3 bases from V and 4 bases from J, leaving 4 bases between. CDR1 is MNHEY and CDR2 is SMNVEV in the germline V gene (reference sequence). This CDR3 comprises 12 residues. The DNA of the CDR3 is TGTGCCAGCAGTTTCATGAATCAGCCCCAGCATTTT. Translated: CASSFMNQPQHF.

This clone was observed a single time. V and J are TRBV6-6 and TRBJ2-7; weak D call: TRBD2 (6 bases). The germline V gene has CDR1 MNHNY and CDR2 SVGAGI (reference sequence). This CDR3 comprises 12 residues. Trimming removed 4 bases at V and 6 bases at J, with 10 bases between. The chain's CDR3 is CASSSERVEQYV. The CDR3 coding sequence is TGTGCCAGCAGTTCAGAGCGGGTCGAGCAGTACGTC.

The rearrangement uses TRBV28 and TRBJ1-5; 8 bases line up with TRBD1. Germline V CDR1 and CDR2: MDHEN, SYDVKM. The CDR3 has 18 amino acids. Trimming at V came to 6 bases and at J to 0 bases, leaving 13 bases not matched to a gene. The CDR3 nucleotides are TGTGCCAGCAGGAGAGCCACAGGGGGGGGGCATAGCAATCAGCCCCAGCATTTT. This sequence encodes CASRRATGGGHSNQPQHF.

This clone was seen only once. V is TRBV29-1 and J is TRBJ2-1; TRBD2 aligns across 10 bases. CDR1 and CDR2 (germline): SQVTM, ANQGSEA. The CDR3 totals 17 residues. J gave up 6 bases and V 3 bases, and 14 bases lay outside the gene matches. CDR3 protein: CSVDRLAGVKRSNEQFF. Written as DNA, the CDR3 is TGCAGCGTTGATAGGCTAGCGGGAGTCAAAAGGTCCAATGAGCAGTTCTTC.

The J gene is TRBJ2-7, the V gene TRBV3-1 (or the pseudogene TRBV3-2), with TRBD2 matching 12 bases. The CDR3 runs to 15 residues. The J segment lost 1 base and the V segment lost 7 bases, leaving 5 bases of the junction unmatched. CDR1 and CDR2 (germline): LGHDT, YNNKEL (reference sequence). CDR3 nucleotides: TGTGCCAGCACCCTAACTAGCGGGGGGTCCTACGAGCAGTACGTC. Amino acids: CASTLTSGGSYEQYV.